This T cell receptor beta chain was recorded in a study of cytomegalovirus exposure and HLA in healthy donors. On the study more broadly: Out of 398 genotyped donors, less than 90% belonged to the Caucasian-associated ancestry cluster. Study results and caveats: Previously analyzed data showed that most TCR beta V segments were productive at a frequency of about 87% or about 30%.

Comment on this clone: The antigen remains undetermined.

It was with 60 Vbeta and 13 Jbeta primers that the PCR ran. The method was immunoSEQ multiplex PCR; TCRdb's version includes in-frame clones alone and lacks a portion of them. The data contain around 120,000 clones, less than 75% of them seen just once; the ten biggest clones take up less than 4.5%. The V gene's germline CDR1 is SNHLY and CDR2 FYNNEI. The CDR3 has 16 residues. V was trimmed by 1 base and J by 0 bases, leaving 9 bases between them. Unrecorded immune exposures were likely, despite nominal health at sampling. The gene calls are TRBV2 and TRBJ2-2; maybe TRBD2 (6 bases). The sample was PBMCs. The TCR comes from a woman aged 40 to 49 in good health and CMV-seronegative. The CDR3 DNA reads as TGTGCCAGCAGTGAAGTCTCGGGAGCGAACACCGGGGAGCTGTTTTTT. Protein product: CASSEVSGANTGELFF.